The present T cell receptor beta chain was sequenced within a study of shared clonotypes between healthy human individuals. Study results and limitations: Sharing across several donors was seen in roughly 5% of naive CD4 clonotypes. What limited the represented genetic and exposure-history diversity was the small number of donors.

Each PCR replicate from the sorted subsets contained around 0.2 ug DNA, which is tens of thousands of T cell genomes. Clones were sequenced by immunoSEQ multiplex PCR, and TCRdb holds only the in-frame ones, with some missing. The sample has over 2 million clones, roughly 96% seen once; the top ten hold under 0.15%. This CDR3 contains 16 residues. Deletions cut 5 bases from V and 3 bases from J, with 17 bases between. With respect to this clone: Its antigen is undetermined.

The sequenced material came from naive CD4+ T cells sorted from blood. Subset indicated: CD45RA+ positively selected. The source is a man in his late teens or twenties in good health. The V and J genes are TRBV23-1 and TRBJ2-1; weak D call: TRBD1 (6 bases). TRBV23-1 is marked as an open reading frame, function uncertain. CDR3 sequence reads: CASSKEGHSVYNEQFF. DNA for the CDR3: TGCGCCAGCAGTAAAGAGGGACACTCCGTCTACAATGAGCAGTTCTTC.